This T cell receptor beta chain came from a study of T cell responses to AZD1222 COVID-19 vaccine. Here immunoSEQ multiplex PCR was the method, and the copy in TCRdb shows in-frame clones only, minus some. The repertoire consists of approximately 110,000 clones, with about 85% occurring once and the leading ten covering 2% to 2.5%. Samples with a second dose at about 4 or about 12 weeks were pooled together. Germline V gene data show CDR1 as SEHNR and CDR2 as FQNEAQ (reference sequence). Trimming removed 5 bases from V and 4 bases from J; junction bases left unmatched: 12. This CDR3 has 16 residues. This material consisted of peripheral blood, taken 28 days after the second AZD1222 dose. The sequence came from an adult who received the AZD1222 COVID-19 vaccine. This sequence joins TRBV7-9 and TRBJ2-7, with TRBD1 identical over 9 bases. The CDR3, as DNA: TGTGCCAGCAGCGCCAGAGTCGGGACAGGGTATTACGAGCAGTACTTC. Translation gives CASSARVGTGYYEQYF.